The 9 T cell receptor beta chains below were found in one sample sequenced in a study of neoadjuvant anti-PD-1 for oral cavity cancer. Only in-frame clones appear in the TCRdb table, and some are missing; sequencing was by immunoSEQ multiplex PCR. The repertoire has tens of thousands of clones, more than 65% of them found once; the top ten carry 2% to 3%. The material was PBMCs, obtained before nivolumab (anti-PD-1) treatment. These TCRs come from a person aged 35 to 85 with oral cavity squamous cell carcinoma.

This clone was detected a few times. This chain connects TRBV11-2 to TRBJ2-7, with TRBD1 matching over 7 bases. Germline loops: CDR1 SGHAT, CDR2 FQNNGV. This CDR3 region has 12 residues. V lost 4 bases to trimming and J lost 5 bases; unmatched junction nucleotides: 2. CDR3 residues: CASSSGGHEQYF. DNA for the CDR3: TGTGCCAGCAGCTCAGGGGGACACGAGCAGTACTTC.

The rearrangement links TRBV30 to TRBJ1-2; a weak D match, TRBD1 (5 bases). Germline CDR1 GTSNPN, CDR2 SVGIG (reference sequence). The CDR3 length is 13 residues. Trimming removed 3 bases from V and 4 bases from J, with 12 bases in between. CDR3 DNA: TGTGCCTGGAGGGCCGGGACTGTCTATGGCTACACCTTC. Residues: CAWRAGTVYGYTF.

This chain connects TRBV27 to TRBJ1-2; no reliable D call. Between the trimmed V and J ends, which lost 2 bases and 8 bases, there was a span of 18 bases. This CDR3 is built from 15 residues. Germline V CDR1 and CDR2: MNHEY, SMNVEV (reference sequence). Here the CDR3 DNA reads TGTGCCAGCAGTTTAGAAGGGAGGAGCATGCAGGGCTACACCTTC. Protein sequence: CASSLEGRSMQGYTF.

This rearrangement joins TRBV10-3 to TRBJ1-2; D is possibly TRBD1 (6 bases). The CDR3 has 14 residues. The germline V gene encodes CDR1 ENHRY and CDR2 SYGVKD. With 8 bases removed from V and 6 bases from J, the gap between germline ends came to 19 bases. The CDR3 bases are TGTGCCATCGCGGTTCTAGGGGGGGGAGATGGCTACACCTTC. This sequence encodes CAIAVLGGGDGYTF.

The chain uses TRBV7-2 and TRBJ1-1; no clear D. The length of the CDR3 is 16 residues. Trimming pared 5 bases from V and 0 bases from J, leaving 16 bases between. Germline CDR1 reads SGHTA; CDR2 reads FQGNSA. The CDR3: CASSARTTFMNTEAFF. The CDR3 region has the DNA TGTGCCAGCAGCGCTCGGACCACTTTTATGAACACTGAAGCTTTCTTT.

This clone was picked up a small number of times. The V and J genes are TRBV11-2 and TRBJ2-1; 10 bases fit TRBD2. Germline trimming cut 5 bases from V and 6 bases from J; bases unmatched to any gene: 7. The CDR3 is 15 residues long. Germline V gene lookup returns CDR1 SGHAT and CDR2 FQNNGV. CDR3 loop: CASSRVSGRLNEQFF. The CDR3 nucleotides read TGTGCCAGCAGCCGGGTTAGCGGGAGGCTCAATGAGCAGTTCTTC.

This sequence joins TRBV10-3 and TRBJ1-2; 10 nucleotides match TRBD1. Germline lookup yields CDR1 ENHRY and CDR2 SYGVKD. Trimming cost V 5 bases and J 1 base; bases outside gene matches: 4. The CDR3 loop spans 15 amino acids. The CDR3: CAISLGDRGNYGYTF. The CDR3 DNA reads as TGTGCCATCAGTCTCGGGGACAGGGGTAACTATGGCTACACCTTC.

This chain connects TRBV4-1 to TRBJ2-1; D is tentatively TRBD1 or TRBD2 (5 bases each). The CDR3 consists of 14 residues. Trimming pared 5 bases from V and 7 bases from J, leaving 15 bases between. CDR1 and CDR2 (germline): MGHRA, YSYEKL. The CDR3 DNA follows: TGCGCCAGCAGCTGGGGACCTCAGCAGAATGAGCAGTTCTTC. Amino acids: CASSWGPQQNEQFF.

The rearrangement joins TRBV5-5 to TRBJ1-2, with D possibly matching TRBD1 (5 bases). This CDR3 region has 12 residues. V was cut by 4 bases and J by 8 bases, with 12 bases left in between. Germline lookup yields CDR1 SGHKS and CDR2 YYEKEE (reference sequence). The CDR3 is CASSKWGVGYTF. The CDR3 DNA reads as TGTGCCAGCAGCAAATGGGGGGTCGGCTACACCTTC.